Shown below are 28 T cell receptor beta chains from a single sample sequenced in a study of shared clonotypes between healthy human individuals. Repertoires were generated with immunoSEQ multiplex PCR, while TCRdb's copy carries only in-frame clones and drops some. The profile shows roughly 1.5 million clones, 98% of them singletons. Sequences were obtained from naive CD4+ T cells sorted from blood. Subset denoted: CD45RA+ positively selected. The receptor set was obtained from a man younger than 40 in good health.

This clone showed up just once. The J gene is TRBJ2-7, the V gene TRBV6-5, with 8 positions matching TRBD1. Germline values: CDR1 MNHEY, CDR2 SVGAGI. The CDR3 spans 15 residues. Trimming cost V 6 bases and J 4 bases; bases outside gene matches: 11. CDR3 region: CASSGPRQGTYEQYF. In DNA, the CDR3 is TGTGCCAGCAGCGGACCTCGACAGGGGACATACGAGCAGTACTTC.

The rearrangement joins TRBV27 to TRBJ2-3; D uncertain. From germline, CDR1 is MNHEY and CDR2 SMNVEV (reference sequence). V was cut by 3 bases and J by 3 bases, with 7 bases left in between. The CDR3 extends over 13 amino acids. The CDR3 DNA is TGTGCCAGCAGTTTTTCCGGGACAGATACGCAGTATTTT. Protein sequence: CASSFSGTDTQYF.

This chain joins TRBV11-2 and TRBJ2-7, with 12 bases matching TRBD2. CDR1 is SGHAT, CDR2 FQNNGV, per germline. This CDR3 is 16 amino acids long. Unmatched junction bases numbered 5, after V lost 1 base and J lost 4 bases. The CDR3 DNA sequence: TGTGCCAGCAGCTTAGCGATGACTAGCGGGAGTTACGAGCAGTACTTC. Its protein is CASSLAMTSGSYEQYF.

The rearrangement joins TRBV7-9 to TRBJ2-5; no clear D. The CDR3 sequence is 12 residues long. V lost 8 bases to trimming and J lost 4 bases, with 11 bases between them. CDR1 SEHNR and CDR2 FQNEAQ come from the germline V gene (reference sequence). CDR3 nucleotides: TGTGCCAGCCTTACTTGGGGAGAGACCCAGTACTTC. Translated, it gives CASLTWGETQYF.

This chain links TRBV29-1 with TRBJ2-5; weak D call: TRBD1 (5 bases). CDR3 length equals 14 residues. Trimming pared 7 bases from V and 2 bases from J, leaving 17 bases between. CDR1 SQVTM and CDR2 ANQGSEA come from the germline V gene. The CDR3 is CSGVPTRDQETQYF. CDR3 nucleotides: TGCAGCGGGGTCCCCACCAGGGATCAAGAGACCCAGTACTTC.

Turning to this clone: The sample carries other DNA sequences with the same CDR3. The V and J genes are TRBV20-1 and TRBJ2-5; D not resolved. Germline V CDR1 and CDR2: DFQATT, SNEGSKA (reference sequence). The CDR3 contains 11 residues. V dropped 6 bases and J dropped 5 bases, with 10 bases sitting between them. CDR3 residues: CSARTKETQYF. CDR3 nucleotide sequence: TGCAGTGCCAGGACGAAGGAGACCCAGTACTTC.

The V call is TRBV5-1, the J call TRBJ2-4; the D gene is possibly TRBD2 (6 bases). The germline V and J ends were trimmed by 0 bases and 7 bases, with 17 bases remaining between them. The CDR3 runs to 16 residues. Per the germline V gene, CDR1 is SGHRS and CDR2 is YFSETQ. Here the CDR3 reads CASSLATASARNIQYF. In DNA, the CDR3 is TGCGCCAGCAGCTTGGCCACGGCTAGCGCGCGGAACATTCAGTACTTC.

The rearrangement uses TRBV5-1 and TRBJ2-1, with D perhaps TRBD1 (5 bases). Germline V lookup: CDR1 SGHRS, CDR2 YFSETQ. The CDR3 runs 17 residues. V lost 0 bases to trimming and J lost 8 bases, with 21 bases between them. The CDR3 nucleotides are TGCGCCAGCAGCTTGGACCAGGGTCGTACCCATGACGATGAGCAGTTCTTC. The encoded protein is CASSLDQGRTHDDEQFF.

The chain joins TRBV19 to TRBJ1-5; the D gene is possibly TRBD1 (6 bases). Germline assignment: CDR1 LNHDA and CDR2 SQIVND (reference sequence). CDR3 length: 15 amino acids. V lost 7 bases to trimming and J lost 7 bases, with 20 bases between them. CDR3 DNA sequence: TGTGCCAGTATTTCGAGACAGGCGACGGGACAGCCCCAGCATTTT. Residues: CASISRQATGQPQHF.

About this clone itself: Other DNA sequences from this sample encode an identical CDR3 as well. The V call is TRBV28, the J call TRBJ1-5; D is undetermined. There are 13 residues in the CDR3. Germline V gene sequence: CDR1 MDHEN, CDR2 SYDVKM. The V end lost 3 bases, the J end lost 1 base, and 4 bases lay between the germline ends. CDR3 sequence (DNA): TGTGCCAGCAGTTTGCTCAGCAATCAGCCCCAGCATTTT. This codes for CASSLLSNQPQHF.

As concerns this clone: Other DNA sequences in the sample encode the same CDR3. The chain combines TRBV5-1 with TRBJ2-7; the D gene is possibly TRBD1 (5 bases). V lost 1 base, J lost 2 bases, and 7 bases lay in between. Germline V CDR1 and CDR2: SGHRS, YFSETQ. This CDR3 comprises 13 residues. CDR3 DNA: TGCGCCAGCAGCTTGACAGGCCCCTACGAGCAGTACTTC. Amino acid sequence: CASSLTGPYEQYF.

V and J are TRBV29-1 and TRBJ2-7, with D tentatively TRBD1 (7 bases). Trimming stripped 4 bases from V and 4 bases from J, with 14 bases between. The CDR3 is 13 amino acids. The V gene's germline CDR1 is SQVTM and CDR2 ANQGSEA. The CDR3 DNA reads TGCAGCGTTGCAGGGGGGCTGAAATACGAGCAGTACTTC. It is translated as CSVAGGLKYEQYF.

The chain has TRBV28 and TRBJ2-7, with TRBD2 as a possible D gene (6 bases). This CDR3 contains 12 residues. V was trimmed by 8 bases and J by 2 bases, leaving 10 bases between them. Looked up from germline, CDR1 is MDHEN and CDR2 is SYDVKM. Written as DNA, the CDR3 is TGTGCCAGCTGGGGAGGAGCCTACGAGCAGTACTTC. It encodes CASWGGAYEQYF.

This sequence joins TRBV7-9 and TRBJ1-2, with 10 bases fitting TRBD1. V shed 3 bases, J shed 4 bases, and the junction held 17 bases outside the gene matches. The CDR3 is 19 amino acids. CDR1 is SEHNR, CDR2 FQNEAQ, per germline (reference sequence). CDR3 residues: CASSFEGAWGQGSGYGYTF. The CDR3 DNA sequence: TGTGCCAGCAGCTTCGAGGGAGCTTGGGGACAGGGGTCCGGCTATGGCTACACCTTC.

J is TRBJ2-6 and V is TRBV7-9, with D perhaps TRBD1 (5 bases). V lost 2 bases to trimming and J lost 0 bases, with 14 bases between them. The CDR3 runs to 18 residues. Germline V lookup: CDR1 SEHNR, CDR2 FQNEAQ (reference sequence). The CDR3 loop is CASSLSPGMRSGANVLTF. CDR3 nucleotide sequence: TGTGCCAGCAGCTTATCCCCAGGGATGCGCTCTGGGGCCAACGTCCTGACTTTC. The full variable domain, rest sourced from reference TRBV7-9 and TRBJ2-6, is DTGVSQNPRHKITKRGQNVTFRCDPISEHNRLYWYRQTLGQGPEFLTYFQNEAQLEKSRLLSDRFSAERPKGSFSTLEIQRTEQGDSAMYLCASSLSPGMRSGANVLTFGAGSRLTVL.

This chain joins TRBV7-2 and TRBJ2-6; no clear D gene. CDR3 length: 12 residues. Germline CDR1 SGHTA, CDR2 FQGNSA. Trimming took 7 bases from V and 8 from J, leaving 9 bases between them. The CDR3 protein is CASTSQSNVLTF. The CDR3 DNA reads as TGTGCCAGCACCTCCCAATCCAACGTCCTGACTTTC.

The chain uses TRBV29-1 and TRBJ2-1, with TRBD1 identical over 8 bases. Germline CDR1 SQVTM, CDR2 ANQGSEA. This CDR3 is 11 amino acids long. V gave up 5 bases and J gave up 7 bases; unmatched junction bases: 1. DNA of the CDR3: TGCAGCGTTTACAGGGGGAATGAGCAGTTCTTC. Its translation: CSVYRGNEQFF.

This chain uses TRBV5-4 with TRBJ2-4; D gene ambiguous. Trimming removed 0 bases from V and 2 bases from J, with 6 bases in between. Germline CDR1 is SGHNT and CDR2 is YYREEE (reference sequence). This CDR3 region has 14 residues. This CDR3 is CASSLGRTKNIQYF. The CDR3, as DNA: TGTGCCAGCAGCTTGGGTCGGACCAAAAACATTCAGTACTTC.

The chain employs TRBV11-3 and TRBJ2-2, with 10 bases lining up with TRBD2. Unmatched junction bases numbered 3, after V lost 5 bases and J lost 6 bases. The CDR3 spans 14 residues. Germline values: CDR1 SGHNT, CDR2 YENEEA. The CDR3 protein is CASSHGTSAGELFF. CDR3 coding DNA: TGTGCCAGCAGCCACGGGACTAGCGCCGGGGAGCTGTTTTTT.

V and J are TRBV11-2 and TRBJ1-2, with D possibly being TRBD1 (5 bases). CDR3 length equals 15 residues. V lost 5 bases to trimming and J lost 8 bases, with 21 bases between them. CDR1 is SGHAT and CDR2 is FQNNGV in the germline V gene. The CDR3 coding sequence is TGTGCCAGCAGCCCGGGCGCCGGGACGGAACGCGGCTACACCTTC. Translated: CASSPGAGTERGYTF.

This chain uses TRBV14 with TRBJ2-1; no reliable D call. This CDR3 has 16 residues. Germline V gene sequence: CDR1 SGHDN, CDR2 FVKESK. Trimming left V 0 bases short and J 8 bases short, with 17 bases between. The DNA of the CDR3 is TGTGCCAGCAGCCAAGATATTGGGCTTGTGGCTCATGAGCAGTTCTTC. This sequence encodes CASSQDIGLVAHEQFF.

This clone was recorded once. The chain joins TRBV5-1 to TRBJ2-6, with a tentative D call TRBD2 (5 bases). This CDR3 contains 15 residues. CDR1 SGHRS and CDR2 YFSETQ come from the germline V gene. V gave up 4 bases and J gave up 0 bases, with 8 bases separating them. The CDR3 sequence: CASSPGNSGANVLTF. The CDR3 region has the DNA TGCGCCAGCAGCCCCGGGAACTCTGGGGCCAACGTCCTGACTTTC.

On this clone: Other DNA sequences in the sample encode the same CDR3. The CDR3 loop reads CASSMEGTGANVLTF. CDR3 coding DNA: TGTGCCAGTAGTATGGAGGGAACCGGGGCCAACGTCCTGACTTTC. The chain carries TRBV19 and TRBJ2-6; D possibly corresponds to TRBD2 (6 bases). Trimming left V 3 bases short and J 4 bases short, with 10 bases between. Germline V gene sequence: CDR1 LNHDA, CDR2 SQIVND (reference sequence). The CDR3 runs to 15 residues.

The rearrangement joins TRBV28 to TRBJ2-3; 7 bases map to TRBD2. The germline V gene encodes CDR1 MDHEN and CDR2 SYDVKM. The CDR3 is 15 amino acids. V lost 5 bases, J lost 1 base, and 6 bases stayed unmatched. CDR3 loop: CASSVGGRGTDTQYF. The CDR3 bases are TGTGCCAGCAGTGTCGGAGGGAGGGGCACAGATACGCAGTATTTT.

CDR3 protein: CASSSTGIYNEQFF. In nucleotides, the CDR3 is TGTGCCAGCAGCTCGACCGGGATCTACAATGAGCAGTTCTTC. The chain is built from TRBV11-3 and TRBJ2-1; a weak D match, TRBD2 (5 bases). Trimming took off 4 bases at V and 3 bases at J, with 10 bases between the two ends. The germline gives CDR1 SGHNT, CDR2 YENEEA. The CDR3 contains 14 residues. Combining the CDR3 with reference TRBV11-3 and TRBJ2-1 gives the whole variable domain EAGVVQSPRYKIIEKKQPVAFWCNPISGHNTLYWYLQNLGQGPELLIRYENEEAVDDSQLPKDRFSAERLKGVDSTLKIQPAELGDSAVYLCASSSTGIYNEQFFGPGTRLTVL.

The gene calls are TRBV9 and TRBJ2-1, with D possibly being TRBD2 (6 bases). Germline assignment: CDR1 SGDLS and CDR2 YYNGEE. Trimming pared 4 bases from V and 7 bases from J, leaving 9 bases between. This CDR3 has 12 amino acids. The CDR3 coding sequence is TGTGCCAGCAGCATTGGACTAAATGAGCAGTTCTTC. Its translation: CASSIGLNEQFF. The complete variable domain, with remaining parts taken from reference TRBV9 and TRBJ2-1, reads DSGVTQTPKHLITATGQRVTLRCSPRSGDLSVYWYQQSLDQGLQFLIQYYNGEERAKGNILERFSAQQFPDLHSELNLSSLELGDSALYFCASSIGLNEQFFGPGTRLTVL.

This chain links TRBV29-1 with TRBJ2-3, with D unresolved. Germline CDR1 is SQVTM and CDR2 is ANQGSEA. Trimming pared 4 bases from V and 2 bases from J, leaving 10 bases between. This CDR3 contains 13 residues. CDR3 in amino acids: CSVASRFTDTQYF. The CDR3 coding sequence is TGCAGCGTTGCCAGCCGCTTCACAGATACGCAGTATTTT.

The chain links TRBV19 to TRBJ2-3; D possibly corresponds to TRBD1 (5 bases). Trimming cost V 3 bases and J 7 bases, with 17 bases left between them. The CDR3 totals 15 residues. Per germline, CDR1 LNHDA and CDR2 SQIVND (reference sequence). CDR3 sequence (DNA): TGTGCCAGTAGTATGCAGGGTGGTGGGCCCAATACGCAGTATTTT. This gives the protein CASSMQGGGPNTQYF.